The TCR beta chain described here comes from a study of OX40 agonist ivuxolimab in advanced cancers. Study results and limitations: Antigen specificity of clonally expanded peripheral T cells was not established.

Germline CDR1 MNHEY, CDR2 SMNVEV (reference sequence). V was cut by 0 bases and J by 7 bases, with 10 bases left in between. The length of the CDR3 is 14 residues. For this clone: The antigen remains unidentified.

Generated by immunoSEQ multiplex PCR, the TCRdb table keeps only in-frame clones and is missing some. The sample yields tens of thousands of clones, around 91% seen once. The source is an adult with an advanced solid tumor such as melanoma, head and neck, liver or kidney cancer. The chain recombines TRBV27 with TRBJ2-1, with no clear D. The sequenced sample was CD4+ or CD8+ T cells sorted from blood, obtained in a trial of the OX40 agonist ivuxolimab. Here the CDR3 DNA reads TGTGCCAGCAGTTTATCAGGGTTCGCAAATGAGCAGTTCTTC. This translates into CASSLSGFANEQFF.